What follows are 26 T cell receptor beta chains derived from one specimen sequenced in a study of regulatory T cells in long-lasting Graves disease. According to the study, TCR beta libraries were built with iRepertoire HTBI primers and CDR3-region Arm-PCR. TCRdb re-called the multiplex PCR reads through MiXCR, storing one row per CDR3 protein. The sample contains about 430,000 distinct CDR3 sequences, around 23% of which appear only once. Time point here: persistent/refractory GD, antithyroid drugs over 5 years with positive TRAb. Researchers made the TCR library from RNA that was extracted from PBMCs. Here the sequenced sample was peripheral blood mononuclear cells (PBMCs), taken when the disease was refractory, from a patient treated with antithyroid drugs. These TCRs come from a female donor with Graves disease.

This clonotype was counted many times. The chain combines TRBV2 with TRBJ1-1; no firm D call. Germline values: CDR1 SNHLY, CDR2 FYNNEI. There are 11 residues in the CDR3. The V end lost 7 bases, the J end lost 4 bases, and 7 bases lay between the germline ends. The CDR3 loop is CASTLITEAFF. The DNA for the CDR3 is TGTGCCAGCACCCTGATCACTGAAGCTTTCTTT. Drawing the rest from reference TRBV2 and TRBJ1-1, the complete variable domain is EPEVTQTPSHQVTQMGQEVILRCVPISNHLYFYWYRQILGQKVEFLVSFYNNEISEKSEIFDDQFSVERPDGSNFTLKIRSTKLEDSAMYFCASTLITEAFFGQGTRLTVV.

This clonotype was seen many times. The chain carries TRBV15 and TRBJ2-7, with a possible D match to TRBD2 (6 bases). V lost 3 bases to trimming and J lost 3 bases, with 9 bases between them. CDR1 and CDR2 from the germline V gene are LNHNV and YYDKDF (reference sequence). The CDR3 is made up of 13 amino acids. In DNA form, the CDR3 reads TGTGCCACCAGCAGGGACTACAACTACGAGCAGTACTTC. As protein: CATSRDYNYEQYF.

The CDR3 DNA sequence: TGTGCCAGCAGTATCGGAGGGCCGGCCTACGAGCAGTACTTC. Translation gives CASSIGGPAYEQYF. J is TRBJ2-7 and V is TRBV27, with D perhaps TRBD2 (6 bases). Germline V gene lookup returns CDR1 MNHEY and CDR2 SMNVEV (reference sequence). V was shortened by 5 bases and J by 2 bases, with 13 bases between the two germline ends. This CDR3 is 14 amino acids long.

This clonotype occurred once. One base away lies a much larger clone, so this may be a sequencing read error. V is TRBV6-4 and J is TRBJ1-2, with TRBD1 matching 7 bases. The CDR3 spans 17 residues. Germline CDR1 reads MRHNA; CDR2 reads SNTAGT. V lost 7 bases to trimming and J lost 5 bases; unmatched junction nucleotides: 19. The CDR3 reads CASNYSGQEGGYYGYTF. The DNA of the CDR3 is TGTGCCAGCAATTACTCCGGACAGGAAGGGGGATATTATGGCTACACCTTC.

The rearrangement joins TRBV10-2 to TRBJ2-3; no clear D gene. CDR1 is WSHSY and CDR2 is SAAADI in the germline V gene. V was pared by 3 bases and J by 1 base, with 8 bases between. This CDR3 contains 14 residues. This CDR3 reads CASSDLDGTDTQYF. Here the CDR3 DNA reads TGCGCCAGCAGTGACCTGGACGGCACAGATACGCAGTATTTT.

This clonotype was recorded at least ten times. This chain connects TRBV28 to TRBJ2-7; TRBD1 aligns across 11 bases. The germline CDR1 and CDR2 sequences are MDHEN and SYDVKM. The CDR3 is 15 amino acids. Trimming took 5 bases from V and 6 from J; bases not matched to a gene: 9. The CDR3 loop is CASSPHRTGGVEQYF. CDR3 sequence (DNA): TGTGCCAGCAGTCCGCATAGGACAGGGGGCGTCGAGCAGTACTTC.

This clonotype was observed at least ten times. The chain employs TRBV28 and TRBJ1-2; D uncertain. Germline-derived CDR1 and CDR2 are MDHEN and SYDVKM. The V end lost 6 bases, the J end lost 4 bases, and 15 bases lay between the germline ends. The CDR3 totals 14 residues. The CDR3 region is CASRREINGYGYTF. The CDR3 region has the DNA TGTGCCAGCAGGAGGGAAATCAACGGCTATGGCTACACCTTC.

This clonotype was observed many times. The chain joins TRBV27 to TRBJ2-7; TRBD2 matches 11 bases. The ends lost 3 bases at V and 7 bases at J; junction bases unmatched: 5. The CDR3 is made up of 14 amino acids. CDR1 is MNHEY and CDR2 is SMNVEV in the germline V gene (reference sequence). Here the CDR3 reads CASSFVAGGGEQYF. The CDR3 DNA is TGTGCCAGCAGTTTCGTAGCGGGAGGGGGGGAGCAGTACTTC.

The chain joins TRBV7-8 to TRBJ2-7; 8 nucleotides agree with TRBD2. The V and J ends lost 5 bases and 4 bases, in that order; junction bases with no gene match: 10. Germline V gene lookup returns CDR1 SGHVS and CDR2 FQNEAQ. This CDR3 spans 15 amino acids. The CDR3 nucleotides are TGTGCCAGCAGCAGCCACGAGCGGGAGAGATACGAGCAGTACTTC. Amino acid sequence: CASSSHERERYEQYF.

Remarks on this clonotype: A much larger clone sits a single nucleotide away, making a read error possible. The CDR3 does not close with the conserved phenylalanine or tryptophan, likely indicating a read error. CDR3 region: CASSLSGAGRTEAFS. The CDR3 coding sequence is TGTGCCAGCAGTTTATCCGGGGCCGGGCGGACTGAAGCTTTCTCT. The chain has TRBV28 and TRBJ1-1; TRBD1 is a possible D gene (5 bases). Germline CDR1 MDHEN, CDR2 SYDVKM. V gave up 1 base and J gave up 5 bases, with 14 bases separating them. This CDR3 has 15 amino acids.

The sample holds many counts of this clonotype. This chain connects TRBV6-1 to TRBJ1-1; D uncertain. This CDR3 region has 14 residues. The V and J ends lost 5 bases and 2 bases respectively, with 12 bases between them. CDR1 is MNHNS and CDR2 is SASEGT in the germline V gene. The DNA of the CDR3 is TGTGCCAGCAGTAAGTACGGGCCTAACACTGAAGCTTTCTTT. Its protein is CASSKYGPNTEAFF.

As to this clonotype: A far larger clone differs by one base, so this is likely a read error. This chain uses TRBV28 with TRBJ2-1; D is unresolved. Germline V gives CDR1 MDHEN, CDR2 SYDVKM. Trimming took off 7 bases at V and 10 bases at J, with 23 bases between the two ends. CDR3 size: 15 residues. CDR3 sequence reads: CASTPAARSSYEQFF. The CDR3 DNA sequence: TGTGCCAGCACTCCGGCAGCTAGGAGCTCCTACGAGCAGTTCTTC. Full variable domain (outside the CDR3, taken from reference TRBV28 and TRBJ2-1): DVKVTQSSRYLVKRTGEKVFLECVQDMDHENMFWYRQDPGLGLRLIYFSYDVKMKEKGDIPEGYSVSREKKERFSLILESASTNQTSMYLCASTPAARSSYEQFFGPGTRLTVL.

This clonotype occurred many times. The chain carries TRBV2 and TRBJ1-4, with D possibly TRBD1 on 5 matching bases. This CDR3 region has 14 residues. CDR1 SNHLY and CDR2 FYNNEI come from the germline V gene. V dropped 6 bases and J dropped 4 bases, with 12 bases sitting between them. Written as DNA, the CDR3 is TGTGCCAGCAGCAGGGCTGGCTATAATGAAAAACTGTTTTTT. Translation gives CASSRAGYNEKLFF.

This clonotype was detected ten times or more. The CDR3 nucleotides are TGTGCCAGCAGTGATACCGGGACAGGGAAAGAGACCCAGTACTTC. Translating gives CASSDTGTGKETQYF. J is TRBJ2-5 and V is TRBV2; TRBD1 aligns across 9 bases. CDR3 length: 15 residues. Germline V lookup: CDR1 SNHLY, CDR2 FYNNEI. The V and J ends lost 3 bases and 3 bases, in that order; junction bases with no gene match: 5.

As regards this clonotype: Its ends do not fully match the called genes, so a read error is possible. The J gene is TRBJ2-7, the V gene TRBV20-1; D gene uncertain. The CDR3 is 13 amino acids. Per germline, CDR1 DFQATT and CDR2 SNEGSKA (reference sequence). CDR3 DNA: TGCAGTGCTAGAAATCCCAGCTCCTACGAGCAGCACTTC. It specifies CSARNPSSYEQHF.

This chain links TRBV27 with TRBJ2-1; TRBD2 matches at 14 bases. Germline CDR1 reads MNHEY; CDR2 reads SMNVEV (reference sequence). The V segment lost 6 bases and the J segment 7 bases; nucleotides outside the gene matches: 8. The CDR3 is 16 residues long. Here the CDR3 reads CASSSSWTSGRNEQFF. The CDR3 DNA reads TGTGCCAGCAGCTCCTCCTGGACTAGCGGGAGGAATGAGCAGTTCTTC.

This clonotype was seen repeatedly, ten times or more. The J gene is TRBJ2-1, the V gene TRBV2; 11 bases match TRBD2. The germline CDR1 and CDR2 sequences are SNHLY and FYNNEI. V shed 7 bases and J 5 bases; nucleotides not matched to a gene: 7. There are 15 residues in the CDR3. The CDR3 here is CASTVSGRAHNEQFF. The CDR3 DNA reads TGTGCCAGCACTGTTAGCGGGAGGGCCCACAATGAGCAGTTCTTC.

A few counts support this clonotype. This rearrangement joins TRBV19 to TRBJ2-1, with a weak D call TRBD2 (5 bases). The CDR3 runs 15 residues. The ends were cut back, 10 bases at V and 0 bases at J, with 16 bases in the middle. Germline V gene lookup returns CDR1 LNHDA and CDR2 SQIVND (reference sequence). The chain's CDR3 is CATSPGVPSYNEQFF. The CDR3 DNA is TGTGCCACCTCCCCCGGGGTCCCCTCCTACAATGAGCAGTTCTTC.

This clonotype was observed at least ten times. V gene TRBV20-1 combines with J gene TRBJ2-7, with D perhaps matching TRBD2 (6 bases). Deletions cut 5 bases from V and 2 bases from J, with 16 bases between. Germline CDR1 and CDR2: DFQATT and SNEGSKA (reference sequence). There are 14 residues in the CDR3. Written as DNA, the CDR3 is TGCAGTGCTTCTCTAACGGGACTGCCCTACGAGCAGTACTTC. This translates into CSASLTGLPYEQYF.

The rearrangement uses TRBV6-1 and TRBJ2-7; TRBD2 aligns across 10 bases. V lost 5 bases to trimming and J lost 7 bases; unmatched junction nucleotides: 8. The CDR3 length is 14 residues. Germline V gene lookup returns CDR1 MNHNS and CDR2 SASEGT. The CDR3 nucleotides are TGTGCCAGCAGTATCATGGGACTAGCGATTGAGCAGTACTTC. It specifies CASSIMGLAIEQYF.

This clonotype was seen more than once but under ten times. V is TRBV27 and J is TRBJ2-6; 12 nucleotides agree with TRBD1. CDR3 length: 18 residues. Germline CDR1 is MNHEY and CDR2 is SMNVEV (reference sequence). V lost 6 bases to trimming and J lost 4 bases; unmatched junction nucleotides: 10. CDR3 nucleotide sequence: TGTGCCAGCAGGCTAACCGGGACAGGGGGCTCCGGGGCCAACGTCCTGACTTTC. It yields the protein CASRLTGTGGSGANVLTF.

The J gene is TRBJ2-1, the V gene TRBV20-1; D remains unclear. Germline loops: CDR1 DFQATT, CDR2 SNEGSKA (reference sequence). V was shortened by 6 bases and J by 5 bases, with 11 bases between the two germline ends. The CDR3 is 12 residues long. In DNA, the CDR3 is TGCAGTGCCGCTCACCGAGACAATGAGCAGTTCTTC. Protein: CSAAHRDNEQFF.

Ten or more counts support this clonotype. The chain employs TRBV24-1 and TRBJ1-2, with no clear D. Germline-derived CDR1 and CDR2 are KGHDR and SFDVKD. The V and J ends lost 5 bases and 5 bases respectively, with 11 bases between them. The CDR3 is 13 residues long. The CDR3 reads CATSGAAGYGYTF. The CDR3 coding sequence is TGTGCCACCAGTGGGGCTGCCGGGTATGGCTACACCTTC.

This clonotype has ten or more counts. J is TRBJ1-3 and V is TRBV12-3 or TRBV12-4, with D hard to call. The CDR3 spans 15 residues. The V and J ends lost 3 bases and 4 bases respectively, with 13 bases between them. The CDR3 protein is CASSFWSSDGNTIYF. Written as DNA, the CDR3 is TGTGCCAGCAGTTTCTGGTCTTCGGACGGAAACACCATATATTTT.

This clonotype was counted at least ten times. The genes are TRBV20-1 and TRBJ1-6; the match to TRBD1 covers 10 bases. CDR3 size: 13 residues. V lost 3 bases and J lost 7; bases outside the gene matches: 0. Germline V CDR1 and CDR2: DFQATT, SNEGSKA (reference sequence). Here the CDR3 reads CSARDRGNSPLHF. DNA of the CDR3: TGCAGTGCTAGGGACAGGGGGAATTCACCCCTCCACTTT.

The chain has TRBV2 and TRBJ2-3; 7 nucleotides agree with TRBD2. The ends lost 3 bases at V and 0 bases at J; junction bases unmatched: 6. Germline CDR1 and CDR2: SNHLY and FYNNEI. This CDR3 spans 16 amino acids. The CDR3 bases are TGTGCCAGCAGTGATAGCCTAGCGGCTAGCACAGATACGCAGTATTTT. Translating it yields CASSDSLAASTDTQYF.